This T cell receptor beta chain originates from a study of T-cell memory formation after mild COVID-19. Across the whole study: TCR clusters largely stayed donor specific. Study-wide findings and caveats: Among clones peaking at day 37 in the second wave, SARS-CoV-2 specificity remained unconfirmed. From day 15 to 85, contracting clones were balanced between CD4 and CD8, whereas later expanders leaned toward CD4+. Certain responding clones were present in pre-infection memory, suggesting participation of cross-reactive memory.

TCRdb reprocessed the 5' RACE reads via MiXCR and lists one record per CDR3 protein. This sample has 530,000 or so distinct CDR3 sequences; 15% to 20% occur once, and the top ten carry roughly 8%. V lost 6 bases and J 7 bases, leaving 17 bases between the germline ends. Per the germline V gene, CDR1 is LNHDA and CDR2 is SQIVND (reference sequence). The CDR3 totals 14 residues. To note about this clonotype: What it binds is not known.

This chain connects TRBV19 to TRBJ2-3; possibly TRBD1 for D (5 bases). Material: PBMCs or a T cell subset sorted from them (not recorded which). The origin of this receptor is an adult woman who had mild COVID-19 (a few samples of this study predate the infection). Cell type and time point are not known. The CDR3 reads CASSKRQPPYTQYF. CDR3 nucleotides: TGTGCCAGTAGCAAACGACAGCCCCCATATACGCAGTATTTT.